Listed here are 21 T cell receptor beta chains from one sample, sequenced in a study of patients and donors after allogeneic stem cell transplantation. TCRdb analysed the RT-PCR reads with MiXCR anew, one entry per CDR3 protein. The table includes about 960,000 distinct CDR3 sequences, roughly 18% detected once. The sequenced sample consisted of blood, either unsorted or a sorted T cell fraction (not recorded which). The receptors here all came from a human donor who was either an allogeneic HSCT recipient or a stem cell or donor lymphocyte infusion donor (not recorded which). It is not recorded whose cells these are; they may come from a transplant donor.

A few counts support this clonotype. The rearrangement uses TRBV6-1 and TRBJ2-2; the D gene could be TRBD1 or TRBD2 (5 bases each). V dropped 7 bases and J dropped 0 bases, with 12 bases sitting between them. From germline, CDR1 is MNHNS and CDR2 SASEGT. This CDR3 contains 15 residues. The CDR3 loop reads CASTLGTPNTGELFF. The CDR3 DNA follows: TGTGCCAGCACCCTCGGGACCCCGAACACCGGGGAGCTGTTTTTT.

This chain uses TRBV30 with TRBJ1-1, with D hard to call. Germline V gene data show CDR1 as GTSNPN and CDR2 as SVGIG (reference sequence). CDR3 length: 12 residues. V was pared by 3 bases and J by 8 bases, with 13 bases between. The CDR3 here is CAWRGPDVEAFF. Here the CDR3 DNA reads TGTGCCTGGAGAGGACCTGATGTGGAAGCTTTCTTT.

This clonotype was counted at least ten times. The chain employs TRBV28 and TRBJ2-2; possible D gene TRBD2, 5 bases. Per germline, CDR1 MDHEN and CDR2 SYDVKM. Trimming left V 11 bases short and J 0 bases short, with 13 bases between. The CDR3 sequence is 14 residues long. CDR3 residues: CAVTKVANTGELFF. The CDR3 DNA reads TGTGCCGTGACTAAAGTAGCGAACACCGGGGAGCTGTTTTTT.

The chain is built from TRBV20-1 and TRBJ1-1, with 9 bases matching TRBD1. CDR1 and CDR2 (germline): DFQATT, SNEGSKA (reference sequence). The CDR3 totals 14 residues. The junction had 2 bases not matched to a gene; V was cut back by 2 bases and J by 1 base. The DNA for the CDR3 is TGCAGTGCTAGAATACAGGGGGCGAACACTGAAGCTTTCTTT. Protein product: CSARIQGANTEAFF.

This clonotype was found many times. This sequence joins TRBV6-2 or TRBV6-3 and TRBJ1-5; 7 nucleotides match TRBD1. V lost 6 bases to trimming and J lost 3 bases; unmatched junction nucleotides: 8. The V gene's germline CDR1 is MNHEY and CDR2 SVGEGT. The CDR3 covers 15 residues. CDR3 region: CASSRTGQNNQPQHF. The CDR3, as DNA: TGTGCCAGCAGCCGAACGGGACAGAACAATCAGCCCCAGCATTTT.

This clonotype came up a few times. V and J are TRBV11-2 and TRBJ2-3; D may be TRBD2 (6 bases). From germline, CDR1 is SGHAT and CDR2 FQNNGV. V was clipped by 1 base and J by 0 bases, with 14 bases between them. The CDR3 length is 17 residues. For the CDR3, the DNA is TGTGCCAGCAGCTTAGTTAGCGGTATCTCTAGCACAGATACGCAGTATTTT. Translation: CASSLVSGISSTDTQYF.

This clonotype has a count of ten or more. The V and J genes are TRBV5-1 and TRBJ2-7; TRBD1 matches at 7 bases. Germline-derived CDR1 and CDR2 are SGHRS and YFSETQ. V shed 4 bases and J 3 bases; nucleotides not matched to a gene: 13. This CDR3 is 16 amino acids long. CDR3 loop: CASSLEGGKEFYEQYF. For the CDR3, the DNA is TGCGCCAGCAGCCTCGAAGGGGGCAAGGAGTTCTACGAGCAGTACTTC.

This clonotype was picked up many times. This chain uses TRBV12-3 or TRBV12-4 with TRBJ1-1, with a possible D match to TRBD1 (6 bases). The CDR3 extends over 14 amino acids. The V and J ends lost 3 bases and 5 bases respectively, with 13 bases between them. CDR3 nucleotide sequence: TGTGCCAGCAGTTTGTGGGGGGGCGAAACTGAAGCTTTCTTT. This encodes CASSLWGGETEAFF.

V and J are TRBV20-1 and TRBJ2-1; 11 bases match TRBD2. CDR3 length equals 15 residues. The J segment lost 3 bases and the V segment lost 5 bases, leaving 6 bases of the junction unmatched. Germline CDR1 and CDR2: DFQATT and SNEGSKA (reference sequence). The CDR3 DNA reads as TGCAGTGCTGATCCCGGGACTAGCGGCTACAATGAGCAGTTCTTC. Its translation is CSADPGTSGYNEQFF.

This sequence joins TRBV9 and TRBJ2-4; D gene uncertain. There are 22 residues in the CDR3. V was shortened by 0 bases and J by 0 bases, with 28 bases between the two germline ends. Germline lookup yields CDR1 SGDLS and CDR2 YYNGEE. The CDR3 DNA is TGTGCCAGCAGCGTAGAGGCCTCGGTTTGGCTAGTACCCACCTCAGCCAAAAACATTCAGTACTTC. It is translated as CASSVEASVWLVPTSAKNIQYF. Looking up the rest from reference TRBV9 and TRBJ2-4 gives the full variable domain: DSGVTQTPKHLITATGQRVTLRCSPRSGDLSVYWYQQSLDQGLQFLIQYYNGEERAKGNILERFSAQQFPDLHSELNLSSLELGDSALYFCASSVEASVWLVPTSAKNIQYFGAGTRLSVL.

This chain joins TRBV6-5 and TRBJ1-3; D gene unclear. Germline CDR1 reads MNHEY; CDR2 reads SVGAGI. The V and J ends lost 3 bases and 7 bases respectively, with 13 bases between them. The CDR3 length is 14 residues. The CDR3 DNA follows: TGTGCCAGCAGTTATTCAAGACTCGGGAACACCATATATTTT. As protein: CASSYSRLGNTIYF.

The table lists this clonotype with a few counts. The chain joins TRBV7-9 to TRBJ1-2, with D perhaps matching TRBD1 (6 bases). The CDR3 totals 16 residues. Germline CDR1 and CDR2: SEHNR and FQNEAQ (reference sequence). The germline V and J ends were trimmed by 1 base and 4 bases, with 16 bases remaining between them. CDR3 nucleotides: TGTGCCAGCAGCTTAGAGGGGGGGGCGTCGGTCTATGGCTACACCTTC. Amino acid sequence: CASSLEGGASVYGYTF.

This clonotype was picked up a small number of times. The V call is TRBV4-2, the J call TRBJ1-2; D may be TRBD1 (6 bases). Germline V gene sequence: CDR1 LGHNA, CDR2 YNFKEQ. This CDR3 region has 15 residues. V was cut by 4 bases and J by 7 bases, with 19 bases left in between. The CDR3 is CASSPRLQGGGGYTF. As DNA, the CDR3 is TGTGCCAGCAGCCCCCGACTACAGGGAGGAGGTGGCTACACCTTC.

This clonotype turned up a few times. The genes are TRBV28 and TRBJ2-7, with a possible D match to TRBD2 (6 bases). V lost 5 bases to trimming and J lost 2 bases, with 13 bases between them. Germline V gene sequence: CDR1 MDHEN, CDR2 SYDVKM. There are 14 residues in the CDR3. The CDR3 loop reads CASSPIGSAYEQYF. DNA for the CDR3: TGTGCCAGCAGTCCGATCGGGAGCGCCTACGAGCAGTACTTC.

V gene TRBV7-8 combines with J gene TRBJ2-7; D may be TRBD1 (5 bases). Germline-derived CDR1 and CDR2 are SGHVS and FQNEAQ. This CDR3 is 14 amino acids long. The V end lost 3 bases, the J end lost 3 bases, and 12 bases lay between the germline ends. The CDR3 bases are TGTGCCAGCAGCTTTTCCAGGGCAAACTACGAGCAGTACTTC. Protein sequence: CASSFSRANYEQYF.

This clonotype has just a few counts. The rearrangement links TRBV5-1 to TRBJ1-4; D not certain. V was cut by 4 bases and J by 6 bases, with 7 bases left in between. The CDR3 contains 12 residues. CDR1 SGHRS and CDR2 YFSETQ come from the germline V gene. CDR3 residues: CASSGQDEKLFF. CDR3 DNA: TGCGCCAGCAGCGGTCAGGATGAAAAACTGTTTTTT. Variable domain in full (rest from reference TRBV5-1 and TRBJ1-4): KAGVTQTPRYLIKTRGQQVTLSCSPISGHRSVSWYQQTPGQGLQFLFEYFSETQRNKGNFPGRFSGRQFSNSRSEMNVSTLELGDSALYLCASSGQDEKLFFGSGTQLSVL.

The chain uses TRBV5-1 and TRBJ2-7; D is unresolved. The CDR3 covers 15 residues. CDR1 is SGHRS, CDR2 YFSETQ, per germline. V shed 0 bases and J shed 2 bases, with 12 bases lying between them. CDR3 sequence (DNA): TGCGCCAGCAGCTTGGTCGCTAGTAGCCCCTACGAGCAGTACTTC. Amino acids: CASSLVASSPYEQYF.

This clonotype was detected only a few times. V and J are TRBV5-5 and TRBJ2-5; D call uncertain. CDR1 SGHKS and CDR2 YYEKEE come from the germline V gene (reference sequence). Trimming cost V 4 bases and J 5 bases, with 12 bases left between them. The CDR3 is made up of 13 amino acids. CDR3 nucleotides: TGTGCCAGCAGCACGAGAGCCTTGGAGACCCAGTACTTC. It translates to CASSTRALETQYF.

The V gene is TRBV24-1, the J gene TRBJ2-3; D may be TRBD2 (6 bases). The CDR3 is 14 amino acids. Trimming stripped 4 bases from V and 2 bases from J, with 9 bases between. Germline V gives CDR1 KGHDR, CDR2 SFDVKD. The CDR3 sequence: CATSEGGFTDTQYF. The CDR3, as DNA: TGTGCCACCAGTGAGGGGGGATTCACAGATACGCAGTATTTT.

The V gene is TRBV12-3 or TRBV12-4, the J gene TRBJ1-4; D remains unclear. The germline V and J ends were trimmed by 5 bases and 0 bases, with 10 bases remaining between them. The CDR3 has 15 amino acids. The CDR3 coding sequence is TGTGCCAGCAGTCCCCGCGGGGCAACTAATGAAAAACTGTTTTTT. Translating gives CASSPRGATNEKLFF.

V is TRBV14 and J is TRBJ2-5; D might be TRBD1 or TRBD2, each matching 5 bases. Germline assignment: CDR1 SGHDN and CDR2 FVKESK. This CDR3 comprises 15 residues. Between the trimmed V and J ends, which lost 1 base and 1 base, there was a span of 10 bases. Here the CDR3 reads CASSQALGTQETQYF. CDR3 DNA: TGTGCCAGCAGCCAAGCCCTCGGGACCCAAGAGACCCAGTACTTC.